This T cell receptor beta chain was captured in a study of read filtering for tumor transcriptome and immune sequencing. From approximately 430 ng of RNA, a library with molecular barcoded alpha/delta and beta/gamma adaptors was made. MiXCR, run by TCRdb on the reads, gives a single entry per CDR3 protein. The sample holds tens of thousands of distinct CDR3 sequences, around 19% seen once. This clonotype was seen only a few times. Its specificity is not known. Findings and caveats of the study: Single-read clonotypes: roughly 80% of IR-seq clonotypes (about 3.5% of reads), 74.6% of RNA-seq clonotypes (approximately 49% of reads).

This CDR3 is built from 12 residues. Germline values: CDR1 DFQATT, CDR2 SNEGSKA (reference sequence). Trimming removed 5 bases at V and 5 bases at J, with 12 bases between. The sequence came from a donor aged 40 or over with multiple myeloma. This chain links TRBV20-1 with TRBJ2-5; TRBD1 might be the D (6 bases). The specimen sequenced was a population of CD138-negative cells sorted from bone marrow. CDR3 protein: CSAGPGDETQYF. The CDR3 nucleotides read TGCAGTGCTGGCCCAGGGGATGAGACCCAGTACTTC.